The 29 T cell receptor beta chains below were found in one sample sequenced in a study of blood T cell repertoires in COVID-19. Sequencing used immunoSEQ multiplex PCR; TCRdb keeps in-frame clones, though not all of them. The table shows about 130,000 clones, with around 85% occurring only once. Sequencing input: peripheral blood. Every receptor here comes from an elderly woman with acute or convalescent COVID-19.

The chain links TRBV5-1 to TRBJ1-2; D is perhaps TRBD1 (5 bases). Germline V gene sequence: CDR1 SGHRS, CDR2 YFSETQ. Trimming shortened V by 0 bases and J by 4 bases, and 13 bases separated the two germline ends. CDR3 length equals 15 residues. CDR3 sequence: CASSLEPGQGYGYTF. The DNA of the CDR3 is TGCGCCAGCAGCTTGGAACCCGGGCAGGGCTATGGCTACACCTTC.

The chain has TRBV10-3 and TRBJ2-7; possibly TRBD2 for D (6 bases). Trimming removed 5 bases at V and 4 bases at J, with 6 bases between. Germline CDR1 reads ENHRY; CDR2 reads SYGVKD. The CDR3 has 11 residues. This CDR3 reads CAISRGYEQYF. The CDR3 coding sequence is TGTGCCATCAGTCGGGGGTACGAGCAGTACTTC.

The chain couples TRBV10-3 to TRBJ2-5; D not certain. The CDR3 sequence is 13 residues long. CDR1 and CDR2 (germline): ENHRY, SYGVKD. V gave up 6 bases and J gave up 2 bases, with 10 bases separating them. CDR3 nucleotides: TGTGCCATCAGCTACACTAAACAAGAGACCCAGTACTTC. It specifies CAISYTKQETQYF.

The chain links TRBV7-3 to TRBJ1-2, with 8 bases matching TRBD1. CDR1 and CDR2 (germline): SGHTA, FQGTGA. V was clipped by 5 bases and J by 4 bases; unmatched bases: 6. This CDR3 region has 14 residues. The CDR3 bases are TGTGCCAGCAGCCCAGGGACAGGACGCTATGGCTACACCTTC. Translating it yields CASSPGTGRYGYTF.

The CDR3: CAISEPPVPRQYF. The CDR3 DNA is TGTGCCATCAGTGAGCCCCCGGTACCTAGGCAGTACTTC. The rearrangement joins TRBV10-3 to TRBJ2-7; unclear D gene. CDR1 and CDR2 from the germline V gene are ENHRY and SYGVKD. V lost 2 bases to trimming and J lost 9 bases, with 14 bases between them. The CDR3 loop spans 13 amino acids.

The chain recombines TRBV6-4 with TRBJ1-1, with 11 bases lining up with TRBD1. J gave up 5 bases and V 3 bases, and 5 bases lay outside the gene matches. CDR3 length: 15 amino acids. Germline CDR1 reads MRHNA; CDR2 reads SNTAGT. CDR3 sequence: CASSERTGGKTEAFF. The CDR3, as DNA: TGTGCCAGCAGTGAAAGGACAGGGGGCAAAACTGAAGCTTTCTTT.

This clone was detected a few times. The chain recombines TRBV20-1 with TRBJ1-2, with 7 bases lining up with TRBD1. Looked up from germline, CDR1 is DFQATT and CDR2 is SNEGSKA (reference sequence). This CDR3 comprises 10 residues. V shed 6 bases and J 7 bases; nucleotides not matched to a gene: 2. CDR3 nucleotide sequence: TGCAGTGCCAGGGGGACTGGCTACACCTTC. Amino acid sequence: CSARGTGYTF.

The gene calls are TRBV9 and TRBJ1-2, with D perhaps matching TRBD1 (6 bases). Germline V gene lookup returns CDR1 SGDLS and CDR2 YYNGEE. The CDR3 length is 14 residues. Trimming removed 0 bases from V and 8 bases from J, with 14 bases in between. DNA for the CDR3: TGTGCCAGCAGCGTAGATTACAGGGCAAGCGGCTACACCTTC. This encodes CASSVDYRASGYTF.

This chain uses TRBV19 with TRBJ1-1; D uncertain. V dropped 7 bases and J dropped 1 base, with 10 bases sitting between them. This CDR3 region has 13 residues. Germline loops: CDR1 LNHDA, CDR2 SQIVND (reference sequence). CDR3 DNA: TGTGCCAGTATCCTTTCGGGGAACACTGAAGCTTTCTTT. It encodes CASILSGNTEAFF.

The V call is TRBV3-1 (or the pseudogene TRBV3-2), the J call TRBJ2-1, with 9 bases aligning to TRBD2. Trimming removed 2 bases from V and 9 bases from J; junction bases left unmatched: 11. The length of the CDR3 is 16 residues. Per germline, CDR1 LGHDT and CDR2 YNNKEL (reference sequence). The CDR3 sequence: CASSQKDLAGRGEQFF. In nucleotides, the CDR3 is TGTGCCAGCAGCCAAAAGGATCTAGCGGGGAGAGGTGAGCAGTTCTTC.

The chain links TRBV29-1 to TRBJ2-5; D is ambiguous. The CDR3 extends over 11 amino acids. V lost 4 bases and J 3 bases, leaving 6 bases between the germline ends. Germline CDR1 and CDR2: SQVTM and ANQGSEA. The CDR3 DNA reads TGCAGCGTTGCCACAGAAGAGACCCAGTACTTC. The encoded protein is CSVATEETQYF.

The V call is TRBV19, the J call TRBJ1-2; 11 bases agree with TRBD1. J was trimmed by 4 bases and V by 7 bases; bases with no gene match: 14. This CDR3 region has 17 residues. Germline V gene lookup returns CDR1 LNHDA and CDR2 SQIVND (reference sequence). CDR3 in amino acids: CASIDTGTGGISYGYTF. Here the CDR3 DNA reads TGTGCCAGTATCGATACCGGGACAGGGGGAATAAGCTATGGCTACACCTTC.

J is TRBJ2-3 and V is TRBV18, with 7 bases aligning to TRBD2. Germline V gene lookup returns CDR1 KGHSH and CDR2 LQKENI. Trimming cost V 3 bases and J 4 bases; bases outside gene matches: 10. CDR3 length: 16 residues. In DNA form, the CDR3 reads TGTGCCAGCTCACCGTGGGGTGCGGGGGAGGCAGATACGCAGTATTTT. This codes for CASSPWGAGEADTQYF.

The CDR3 nucleotides read TGTGCCAGCAGTTATGGGTGGAAGGGGAATGAAAAACTGTTTTTT. Its protein product is CASSYGWKGNEKLFF. The J gene is TRBJ1-4, the V gene TRBV6-5; D perhaps matches TRBD1 (5 bases). Germline V gives CDR1 MNHEY, CDR2 SVGAGI. The V gene lost 3 bases and the J gene lost 5 bases, with 13 bases spanning the gap. This CDR3 region has 15 residues.

The chain couples TRBV7-9 to TRBJ2-3, with TRBD1 identical over 7 bases. The ends lost 5 bases at V and 2 bases at J; junction bases unmatched: 10. Germline V gene sequence: CDR1 SEHNR, CDR2 FQNEAQ (reference sequence). The CDR3 extends over 16 amino acids. The CDR3 sequence: CASSLGPQGDTDTQYF. DNA for the CDR3: TGTGCCAGCAGCCTGGGCCCCCAGGGGGACACAGATACGCAGTATTTT.

The J gene is TRBJ1-2, the V gene TRBV25-1; TRBD1 aligns across 9 bases. There are 14 residues in the CDR3. V shed 4 bases and J 4 bases; nucleotides not matched to a gene: 4. CDR1 and CDR2 from the germline V gene are MGHDK and SYGVNS. The CDR3 sequence is CASSGGQGLYGYTF. DNA for the CDR3: TGTGCCAGCAGTGGGGGACAGGGACTCTATGGCTACACCTTC.

J is TRBJ1-2 and V is TRBV20-1; D gene uncertain. Trimming removed 4 bases at V and 3 bases at J, with 6 bases between. CDR1 is DFQATT and CDR2 is SNEGSKA in the germline V gene (reference sequence). The CDR3 runs 11 residues. The CDR3 DNA reads TGCAGTGCTACCTACGACTATGGCTACACCTTC. Translated: CSATYDYGYTF.

V and J are TRBV9 and TRBJ1-1, with D uncertain. Germline assignment: CDR1 SGDLS and CDR2 YYNGEE. This CDR3 spans 14 amino acids. V was shortened by 3 bases and J by 2 bases, with 11 bases between the two germline ends. This CDR3 reads CASSALPSNTEAFF. DNA of the CDR3: TGTGCCAGCAGCGCCCTACCCTCTAACACTGAAGCTTTCTTT.

The rearrangement uses TRBV5-5 and TRBJ1-2; 7 bases match TRBD1. V lost 0 bases to trimming and J lost 7 bases; unmatched junction nucleotides: 18. Germline V CDR1 and CDR2: SGHKS, YYEKEE (reference sequence). The CDR3 runs to 18 residues. Written as DNA, the CDR3 is TGTGCCAGCAGCTTGGATCGATTCCGGGACAGAACTTCTGGTGGCTACACCTTC. It translates to CASSLDRFRDRTSGGYTF. Full variable domain (outside the CDR3, taken from reference TRBV5-5 and TRBJ1-2): DAGVTQSPTHLIKTRGQQVTLRCSPISGHKSVSWYQQVLGQGPQFIFQYYEKEERGRGNFPDRFSARQFPNYSSELNVNALLLGDSALYLCASSLDRFRDRTSGGYTFGSGTRLTVV.

This clone is a singleton in its sample. The gene calls are TRBV20-1 and TRBJ1-2, with D perhaps TRBD1 (5 bases). The ends were cut back, 6 bases at V and 12 bases at J, with 17 bases in the middle. From germline, CDR1 is DFQATT and CDR2 SNEGSKA (reference sequence). This CDR3 region has 11 residues. This CDR3 is CSARVGGKDTF. Here the CDR3 DNA reads TGCAGTGCCCGGGTCGGGGGGAAGGACACCTTC.

This clone was observed a few times. The rearrangement joins TRBV25-1 to TRBJ1-1; D not resolved. In germline, CDR1 is MGHDK, CDR2 SYGVNS. V was shortened by 5 bases and J by 10 bases, with 14 bases between the two germline ends. The CDR3 is made up of 12 amino acids. The CDR3 sequence is CASSSLGERAFF. The CDR3 DNA reads TGTGCCAGCAGTTCCCTCGGGGAAAGAGCTTTCTTT.

J is TRBJ2-7 and V is TRBV7-2; D is possibly TRBD2 (6 bases). Trimming took 1 base from V and 3 from J, leaving 13 bases between them. Germline V lookup: CDR1 SGHTA, CDR2 FQGNSA. CDR3 length equals 15 residues. The CDR3: CASSLGGAEVYEQYF. The CDR3 coding sequence is TGTGCCAGCAGCTTAGGCGGGGCCGAGGTCTACGAGCAGTACTTC.

The chain links TRBV11-2 to TRBJ1-1; D is perhaps TRBD1 (5 bases). Trimming took 5 bases from V and 6 from J, leaving 16 bases between them. Germline V lookup: CDR1 SGHAT, CDR2 FQNNGV. The CDR3 contains 14 residues. CDR3 DNA sequence: TGTGCCAGCAGCCTCCCGATATCGGGGGCTGAAGCTTTCTTT. This translates into CASSLPISGAEAFF. The complete variable domain, with remaining parts taken from reference TRBV11-2 and TRBJ1-1, reads EAGVAQSPRYKIIEKRQSVAFWCNPISGHATLYWYQQILGQGPKLLIQFQNNGVVDDSQLPKDRFSAERLKGVDSTLKIQPAKLEDSAVYLCASSLPISGAEAFFGQGTRLTVV.

This sequence joins TRBV5-8 and TRBJ2-3; possibly TRBD1 for D (5 bases). Germline V gives CDR1 SGHTS, CDR2 YDEGEE. The V end lost 2 bases, the J end lost 4 bases, and 17 bases lay between the germline ends. The CDR3 contains 16 residues. The CDR3 loop reads CASSLSVTGGADTQYF. The CDR3 DNA sequence: TGTGCCAGCAGCTTATCGGTAACAGGTGGGGCAGATACGCAGTATTTT. The whole variable domain, remainder taken from reference TRBV5-8 and TRBJ2-3, is EAGVTQSPTHLIKTRGQQATLRCSPISGHTSVYWYQQALGLGLQFLLWYDEGEERNRGNFPPRFSGRQFPNYSSELNVNALELEDSALYLCASSLSVTGGADTQYFGPGTRLTVL.

CDR3 nucleotides: TGTGCCAGCAGCCAAGATCTAGGATCTGGAAACACCATATATTTT. Amino acids: CASSQDLGSGNTIYF. This chain links TRBV3-1 (or the pseudogene TRBV3-2) with TRBJ1-3, with D hard to call. The V gene's germline CDR1 is LGHDT and CDR2 YNNKEL (reference sequence). V lost 0 bases and J lost 1, with 7 bases in between. The CDR3 covers 15 residues.

The chain is built from TRBV7-2 and TRBJ2-5; 9 nucleotides agree with TRBD2. The V and J ends lost 3 bases and 0 bases, in that order; junction bases with no gene match: 2. This CDR3 has 15 amino acids. Per germline, CDR1 SGHTA and CDR2 FQGNSA. In DNA form, the CDR3 reads TGTGCCAGCAGCTTGGCGGGGGGGGACCAAGAGACCCAGTACTTC. Residues: CASSLAGGDQETQYF.

The chain has TRBV6-5 and TRBJ1-1, with no clear D. The length of the CDR3 is 13 residues. Looked up from germline, CDR1 is MNHEY and CDR2 is SVGAGI. The V and J ends lost 0 bases and 7 bases respectively, with 9 bases between them. The CDR3, as DNA: TGTGCCAGCAGTTACTCGGCCCCGTATGAAGCTTTCTTT. It yields the protein CASSYSAPYEAFF.

The chain has TRBV4-2 and TRBJ1-2, with TRBD1 identical over 8 bases. From germline, CDR1 is LGHNA and CDR2 YNFKEQ. The CDR3 runs to 18 residues. With 0 bases clipped from V and 4 bases from J, the junction kept 13 bases outside the gene matches. In nucleotides, the CDR3 is TGTGCCAGCAGCCAAGATACAGGGGGGACCTATGATGGCTATGGCTACACCTTC. The encoded protein is CASSQDTGGTYDGYGYTF.

The table lists this clone with a count of one. The chain combines TRBV7-3 with TRBJ2-2; 8 bases agree with TRBD1. The trim removed 5 bases at V and 6 bases at J, leaving 5 bases unmatched. CDR1 and CDR2 from the germline V gene are SGHTA and FQGTGA. The CDR3 extends over 14 amino acids. CDR3 nucleotide sequence: TGTGCCAGCAGCACTCAGGGGGCCGCCGGGGAGCTGTTTTTT. This sequence encodes CASSTQGAAGELFF.